This T cell receptor (beta chain) was recorded in a study of blood T cell repertoires in COVID-19. Study in general: PBMCs, B-cell-depleted T cells, or T cells were the source of the cDNA or gDNA that made up the material.

In germline, CDR1 is SGHRS, CDR2 YFSETQ. This CDR3 is built from 17 residues. V dropped 3 bases and J dropped 2; count of bases not matched to a gene: 12. In the original analysis: Amplification with reference gene primers provided the estimates of nucleated cell counts. The method was immunoSEQ multiplex PCR; TCRdb's version includes in-frame clones alone and lacks a portion of them. The V and J calls and clone size are taken from that table; D and trimming were inferred from the DNA. The profile covers roughly 35,000 clones, with about 87% appearing a single time and 35% to 50% taken by the ten largest.

The sample taken for sequencing was peripheral blood. This TCR derives from a human donor in a cohort sampled during active COVID-19. The gene calls are TRBV5-1 and TRBJ1-2; 8 bases align to TRBD1. CDR3 in DNA: TGCGCCAGCAGCTCCGCCCCGGGACAGGTCGTGAACTATGGCTACACCTTC. Protein sequence: CASSSAPGQVVNYGYTF.